The text below deals with one T cell receptor beta chain. The sample comes from a study of blood T cell repertoires in COVID-19. As for the study in general: PBMCs, B-cell-depleted T cells, or T cells provided the cDNA or gDNA that made up the material.

Residents of 24 US areas, aged roughly 18 to 95 years, made up the participants. Resolution of symptoms, clearance, or two negative PCRs was present in recovered Cohort 3 donors. V shed 0 bases, J shed 7 bases, and the junction held 4 bases outside the gene matches. CDR3 length equals 17 residues. Germline loops: CDR1 SGDLS, CDR2 YYNGEE. Authors' methods: For nucleated cells, counts were estimated from reference gene primer amplification. The method was immunoSEQ multiplex PCR; TCRdb's version includes in-frame clones alone and lacks a portion of them. V, J and clone size derive from that table, while D and trimming were established from the DNA sequence. Of roughly 330,000 clones listed, 88% are singletons.

Material: PBMCs or T cells enriched from blood (not recorded which). The chain has TRBV9 and TRBJ2-1, with 16 bases aligning to TRBD2. The TCR sequence derives from a man under 40 who had recovered from COVID-19. CDR3 region: CASSVAKGLAGGNEQFF. In DNA, the CDR3 is TGTGCCAGCAGCGTAGCAAAGGGACTAGCGGGGGGGAATGAGCAGTTCTTC.